Only a few counts were recorded for the clone carrying this TCR beta chain. Stated treatment: roughly 20 received Ad26.COV2.S at low or high dose, single or two shots; a few received placebo; per-sample allocation not given. Samples analyzed were those drawn on day 63 after the first vaccine or placebo injection. The data were produced by immunoSEQ multiplex PCR, yet TCRdb's version contains in-frame clones alone and is incomplete. Of roughly 500,000 clones listed, around 88% were seen once; the top ten hold around 13%. This sample was taken from a study of Ad26.COV2.S vaccination and SARS-CoV-2 variants. Germline loops: CDR1 MNHEY, CDR2 SVGAGI. This CDR3 is built from 14 residues. V lost 8 bases, J lost 1 base, and 15 bases lay in between.

This clonotype was obtained from a person between 18 and 65 years old who received the Ad26.COV2.S COVID-19 vaccine or a placebo. V is TRBV6-5 and J is TRBJ2-7; D is perhaps TRBD2 (7 bases). The starting material was peripheral blood, obtained in a trial of Ad26.COV2.S vaccine versus placebo. DNA of the CDR3: TGTGCCAGCTCACTAAGCGGGACATCCTACGAGCAGTACTTC. Translating it yields CASSLSGTSYEQYF.